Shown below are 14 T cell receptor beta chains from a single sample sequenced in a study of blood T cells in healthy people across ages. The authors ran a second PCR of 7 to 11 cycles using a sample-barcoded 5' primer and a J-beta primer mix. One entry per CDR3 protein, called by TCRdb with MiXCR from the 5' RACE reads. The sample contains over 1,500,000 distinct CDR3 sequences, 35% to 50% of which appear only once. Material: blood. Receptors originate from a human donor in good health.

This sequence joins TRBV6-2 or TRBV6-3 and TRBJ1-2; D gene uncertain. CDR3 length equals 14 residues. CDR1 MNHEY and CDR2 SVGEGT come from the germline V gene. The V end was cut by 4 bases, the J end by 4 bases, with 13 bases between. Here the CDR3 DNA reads TGTGCCAGCAGTTCGACGGCGGAGAGCTATGGCTACACCTTC. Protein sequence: CASSSTAESYGYTF.

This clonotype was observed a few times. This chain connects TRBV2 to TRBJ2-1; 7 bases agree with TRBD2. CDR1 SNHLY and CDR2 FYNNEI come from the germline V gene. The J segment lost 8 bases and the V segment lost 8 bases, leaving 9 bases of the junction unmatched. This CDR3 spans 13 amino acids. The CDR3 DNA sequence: TGTGCCAGCTCGCAGACTAGCCTCTATGAGCAGTTCTTC. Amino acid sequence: CASSQTSLYEQFF.

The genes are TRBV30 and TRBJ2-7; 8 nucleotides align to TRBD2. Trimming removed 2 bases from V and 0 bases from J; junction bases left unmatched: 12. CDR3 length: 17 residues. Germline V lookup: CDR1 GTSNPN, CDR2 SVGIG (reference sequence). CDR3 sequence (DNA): TGTGCCTGGAGTAGAGTGTCCCGGGAGGGGTTCTCCTACGAGCAGTACTTC. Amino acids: CAWSRVSREGFSYEQYF. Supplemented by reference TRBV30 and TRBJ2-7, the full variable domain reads SQTIHQWPATLVQPVGSPLSLECTVEGTSNPNLYWYRQAAGRGLQLLFYSVGIGQISSEVPQNLSASRPQDRQFILSSKKLLLSDSGFYLCAWSRVSREGFSYEQYFGPGTRLTVT.

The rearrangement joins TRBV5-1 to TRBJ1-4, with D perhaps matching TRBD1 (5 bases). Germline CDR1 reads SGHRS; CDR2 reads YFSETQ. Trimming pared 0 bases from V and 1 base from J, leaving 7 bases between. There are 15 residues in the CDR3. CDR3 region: CASSLGQGTNEKLFF. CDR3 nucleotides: TGCGCCAGCAGCTTGGGTCAGGGAACTAATGAAAAACTGTTTTTT.

This chain's CDR3 is CASSLYGTGSTDTQYF. CDR3 nucleotides: TGTGCCAGCAGCTTATACGGGACAGGGAGCACAGATACGCAGTATTTT. This sequence joins TRBV7-2 and TRBJ2-3, with 9 bases matching TRBD1. The CDR3 covers 16 residues. Germline V gene data show CDR1 as SGHTA and CDR2 as FQGNSA. With 2 bases clipped from V and 0 bases from J, the junction kept 3 bases outside the gene matches.

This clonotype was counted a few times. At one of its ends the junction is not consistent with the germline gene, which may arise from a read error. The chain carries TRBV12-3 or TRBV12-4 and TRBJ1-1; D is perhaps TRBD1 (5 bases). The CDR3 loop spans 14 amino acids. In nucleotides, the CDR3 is TGTGCCTGCAGCCTCGACAGCTGGCAGGCTGAAGCTTTCTTT. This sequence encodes CACSLDSWQAEAFF.

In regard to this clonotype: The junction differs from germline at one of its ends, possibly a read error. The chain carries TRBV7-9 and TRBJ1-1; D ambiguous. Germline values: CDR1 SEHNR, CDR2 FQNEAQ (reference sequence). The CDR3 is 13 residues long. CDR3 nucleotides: TGTGCCAGCAGGTTAGTCGAGGGCACTGAAGCTTTCTTT. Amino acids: CASRLVEGTEAFF.

In nucleotides, the CDR3 is TGTGCCAGCAAGTTGATGGCGGGGACCGGAGAGACCCAGTACTTC. Protein: CASKLMAGTGETQYF. J is TRBJ2-7 and V is TRBV2; the D gene is possibly TRBD2 (6 bases). The end of the DNA fits TRBJ2-5 better, so the J call may be wrong. The CDR3 runs 15 residues. CDR1 and CDR2 from the germline V gene are SNHLY and FYNNEI.

As DNA, the CDR3 is TGTGCCAGCAGCTTCACAGGTCTGGTCGATGAGCAGTTCTTC. Amino acids: CASSFTGLVDEQFF. The chain uses TRBV11-2 and TRBJ2-1, with D possibly matching TRBD1 (5 bases). The CDR3 extends over 14 amino acids. Trimming pared 3 bases from V and 8 bases from J, leaving 14 bases between. The germline V gene has CDR1 SGHAT and CDR2 FQNNGV.

CDR3 loop: CASKPGTSYEQYF. The CDR3 DNA sequence: TGTGCCAGTAAGCCCGGGACCTCCTACGAGCAGTACTTC. This chain joins TRBV10-3 and TRBJ2-7; D could derive from TRBD1 or TRBD2 (5 bases each). CDR1 and CDR2 from the germline V gene are ENHRY and SYGVKD. Trimming removed 10 bases from V and 0 bases from J, with 13 bases in between. The CDR3 has 13 residues.

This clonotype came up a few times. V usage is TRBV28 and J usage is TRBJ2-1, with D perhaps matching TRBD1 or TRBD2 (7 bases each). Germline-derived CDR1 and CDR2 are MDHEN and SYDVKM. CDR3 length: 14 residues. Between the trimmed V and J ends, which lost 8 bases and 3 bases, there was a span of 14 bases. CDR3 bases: TGTGCCAGCCGACAGGGAGGGGACTACAATGAGCAGTTCTTC. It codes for CASRQGGDYNEQFF.

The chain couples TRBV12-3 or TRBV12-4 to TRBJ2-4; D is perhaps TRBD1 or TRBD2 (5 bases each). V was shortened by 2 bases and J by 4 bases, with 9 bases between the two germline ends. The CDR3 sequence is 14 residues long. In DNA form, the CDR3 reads TGTGCCAGCAGTTTAACGGGGCTGAAAAACATTCAGTACTTC. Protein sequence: CASSLTGLKNIQYF.

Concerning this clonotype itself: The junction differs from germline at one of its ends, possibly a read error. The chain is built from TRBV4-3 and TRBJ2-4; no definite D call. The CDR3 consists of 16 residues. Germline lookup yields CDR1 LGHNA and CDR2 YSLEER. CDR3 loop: CASSQRAFIAKNIQDF. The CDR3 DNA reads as TGCGCCAGCAGCCAACGGGCATTTATAGCCAAAAACATTCAGGACTTC.

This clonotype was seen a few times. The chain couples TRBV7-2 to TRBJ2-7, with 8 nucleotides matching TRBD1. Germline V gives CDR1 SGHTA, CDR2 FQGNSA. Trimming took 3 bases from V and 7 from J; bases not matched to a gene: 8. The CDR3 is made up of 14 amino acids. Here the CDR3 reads CASSFLQGAEEQYF. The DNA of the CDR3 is TGTGCCAGCAGCTTTCTCCAGGGGGCGGAAGAGCAGTACTTC.